This T cell receptor beta chain originates from a study of monozygotic twins with inflammatory bowel disease. Reprocessing the 5' RACE reads, TCRdb reports a single entry for every CDR3 protein and omits DNA. The sample holds under 200,000 distinct CDR3 sequences. The origin of this receptor is a human donor with ulcerative colitis or Crohn's disease, or a healthy co-twin of an affected twin (not recorded which). The sequencing sample was made of blood.

The CDR3 region is CSASGSYNEQFF. The chain couples TRBV20-1 to TRBJ2-1. Germline V gene lookup returns CDR1 DFQATT and CDR2 SNEGSKA (reference sequence). The CDR3 is 12 residues long.